Listed here is a single T cell receptor beta chain. Its antigen is currently unknown. Naive CD8 cells lacked CD45RO and underwent positive selection for CCR7, leaving out terminally differentiated effector memory CD45RA+ cells. Assay used: immunoSEQ multiplex PCR; TCRdb lists only in-frame clones, some missing. The table lists millions of clones, 90% to 95% of them singletons, with 1.5% to 2% in the top ten. Germline loops: CDR1 MGHRA, CDR2 YSYEKL. The CDR3 length is 14 residues. The ends were cut back, 0 bases at V and 11 bases at J, with 16 bases in the middle. This specimen belongs to a study of shared clonotypes between healthy human individuals. Whole-study results and caveats: Clonotype sharing among donors was expected to depend on sequencing depth. Naive subsets typically showed greater estimated richness than memory subsets. Non-shared clonotypes were found to have lower generation probabilities than the clonotypes that were shared by all four of the sorted-subset donors. Approximately 5.4% of naive CD4 clonotypes were common to four donors.

The chain links TRBV4-1 to TRBJ1-1, with D unresolved. Sequenced: naive CD8+ T cells from PBMCs. The sequence was obtained from a man aged 18 to 29 in good health. Some clones in this sample may be carry-over from other donors' samples. CDR3 loop: CASSQESGLVGAFF. The CDR3, as DNA: TGCGCCAGCAGCCAAGAAAGTGGCTTGGTCGGGGCTTTCTTT.